The entry below gives a single T cell receptor beta chain sequence along with its context. The sample carries other DNA sequences with the same CDR3. This record belongs to a study of shared clonotypes between healthy human individuals. Each subset's genomic DNA was shared equally among a number of immunoSEQ plates. Per sorted-subset replicate PCR, input was approximately 0.2 ug DNA, representing 30,000 or so T cell genomes. TCRdb's table, derived via immunoSEQ multiplex PCR, lists solely in-frame clones and lacks some. The sample contains fewer than 3 million clones, less than 95% of which appear only once. The authors divided CD4+ cells into CD45RA+ naive and CD45RA-negative memory subsets. The germline V gene encodes CDR1 LGHNA and CDR2 YSLEER. V was shortened by 1 base and J by 3 bases, with 8 bases between the two germline ends. This CDR3 contains 14 residues.

Input material: naive CD4+ T cells from PBMCs. Subset indicated: CD45RA+ positively selected. The TCR originated in a man aged 18 to 30 in good health. Some clones in this sample may be carry-over from other donors' samples. The chain employs TRBV4-3 and TRBJ2-3, with D perhaps TRBD1 (5 bases). The CDR3: CASSQGQTTDTQYF. CDR3 in DNA: TGCGCCAGCAGCCAAGGACAGACTACAGATACGCAGTATTTT.